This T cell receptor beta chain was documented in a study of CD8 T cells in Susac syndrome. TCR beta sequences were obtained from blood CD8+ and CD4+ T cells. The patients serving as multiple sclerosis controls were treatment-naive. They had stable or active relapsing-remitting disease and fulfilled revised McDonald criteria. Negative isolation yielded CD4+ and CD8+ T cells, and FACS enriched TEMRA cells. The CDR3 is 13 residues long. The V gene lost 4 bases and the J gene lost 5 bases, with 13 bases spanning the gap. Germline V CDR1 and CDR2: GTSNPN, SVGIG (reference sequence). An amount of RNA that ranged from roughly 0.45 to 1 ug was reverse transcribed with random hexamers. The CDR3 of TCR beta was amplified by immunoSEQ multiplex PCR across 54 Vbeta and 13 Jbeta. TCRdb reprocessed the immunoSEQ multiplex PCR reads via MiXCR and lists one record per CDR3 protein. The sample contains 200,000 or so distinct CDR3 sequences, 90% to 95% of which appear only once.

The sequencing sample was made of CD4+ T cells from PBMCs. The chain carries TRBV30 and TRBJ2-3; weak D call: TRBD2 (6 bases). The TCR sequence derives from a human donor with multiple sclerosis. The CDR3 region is CAWTLGGVDTQYF. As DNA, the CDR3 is TGTGCCTGGACGCTAGGCGGGGTAGATACGCAGTATTTT.